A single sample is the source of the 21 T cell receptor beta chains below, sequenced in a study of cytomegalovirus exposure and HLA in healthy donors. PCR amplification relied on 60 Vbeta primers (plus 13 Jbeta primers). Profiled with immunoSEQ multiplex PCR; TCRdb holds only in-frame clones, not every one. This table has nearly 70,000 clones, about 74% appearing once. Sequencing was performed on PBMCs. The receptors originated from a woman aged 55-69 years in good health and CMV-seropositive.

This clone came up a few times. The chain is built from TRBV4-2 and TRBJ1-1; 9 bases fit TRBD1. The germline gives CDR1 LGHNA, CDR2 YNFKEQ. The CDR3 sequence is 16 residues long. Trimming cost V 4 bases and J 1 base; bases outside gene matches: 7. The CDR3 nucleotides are TGTGCCAGCAGCCCGCACGAGGGACAGGGGAACACTGAAGCTTTCTTT. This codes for CASSPHEGQGNTEAFF.

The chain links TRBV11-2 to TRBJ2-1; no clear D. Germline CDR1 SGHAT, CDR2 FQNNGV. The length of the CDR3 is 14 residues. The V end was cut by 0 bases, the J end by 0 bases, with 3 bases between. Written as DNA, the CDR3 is TGTGCCAGCAGCTTAGACAGCTCCTACAATGAGCAGTTCTTC. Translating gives CASSLDSSYNEQFF.

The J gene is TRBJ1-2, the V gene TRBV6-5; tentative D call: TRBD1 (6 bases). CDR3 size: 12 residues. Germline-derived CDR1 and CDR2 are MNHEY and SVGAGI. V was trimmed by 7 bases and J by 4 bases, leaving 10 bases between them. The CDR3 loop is CASKTGIYGYTF. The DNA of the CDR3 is TGTGCCAGCAAAACAGGGATCTATGGCTACACCTTC.

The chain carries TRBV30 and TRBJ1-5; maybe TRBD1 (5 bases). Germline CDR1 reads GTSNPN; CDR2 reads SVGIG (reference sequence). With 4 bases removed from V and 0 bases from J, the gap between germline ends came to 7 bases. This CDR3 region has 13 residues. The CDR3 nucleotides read TGTGCCTGGACAGGGAATAGCAATCAGCCCCAGCATTTT. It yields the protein CAWTGNSNQPQHF.

In DNA form, the CDR3 reads TGTGCCAGCAGCGTAGTAGGGGTTACGACAGATACGCAGTATTTT. This codes for CASSVVGVTTDTQYF. The rearrangement uses TRBV9 and TRBJ2-3; tentatively, D is TRBD1 (5 bases). V gave up 0 bases and J gave up 3 bases, with 11 bases separating them. The length of the CDR3 is 15 residues. Germline lookup yields CDR1 SGDLS and CDR2 YYNGEE.

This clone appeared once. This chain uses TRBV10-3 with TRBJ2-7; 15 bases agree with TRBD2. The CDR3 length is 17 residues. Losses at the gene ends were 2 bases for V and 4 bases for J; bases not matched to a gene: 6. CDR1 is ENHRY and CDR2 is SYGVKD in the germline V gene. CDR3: CAISEGGTSGRMYEQYF. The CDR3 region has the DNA TGTGCCATCAGTGAGGGCGGGACTAGCGGGAGGATGTACGAGCAGTACTTC.

The CDR3 here is CASSYDPRGQGYGYTF. DNA of the CDR3: TGTGCCAGCAGCTACGACCCCAGGGGCCAGGGCTATGGCTACACCTTC. This chain connects TRBV6-5 to TRBJ1-2, with D maybe TRBD1 (6 bases). Per the germline V gene, CDR1 is MNHEY and CDR2 is SVGAGI. Trimming cost V 6 bases and J 4 bases, with 21 bases left between them. The CDR3 is made up of 16 amino acids.

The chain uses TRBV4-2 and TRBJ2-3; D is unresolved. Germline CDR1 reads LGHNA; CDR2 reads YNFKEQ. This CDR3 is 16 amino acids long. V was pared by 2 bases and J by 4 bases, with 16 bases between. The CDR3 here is CASSQSSWLAPDTQYF. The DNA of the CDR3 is TGTGCCAGCAGCCAATCGTCGTGGCTCGCTCCAGATACGCAGTATTTT.

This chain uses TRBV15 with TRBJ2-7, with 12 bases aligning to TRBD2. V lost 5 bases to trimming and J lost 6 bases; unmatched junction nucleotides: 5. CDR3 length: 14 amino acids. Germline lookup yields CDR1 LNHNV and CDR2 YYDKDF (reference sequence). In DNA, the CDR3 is TGTGCCACCAGCCAGGGACTAGCGGGTCGCGAGCAGTACTTC. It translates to CATSQGLAGREQYF. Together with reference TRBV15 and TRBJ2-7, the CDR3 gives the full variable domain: DAMVIQNPRYQVTQFGKPVTLSCSQTLNHNVMYWYQQKSSQAPKLLFHYYDKDFNNEADTPDNFQSRRPNTSFCFLDIRSPGLGDTAMYLCATSQGLAGREQYFGPGTRLTVT.

The CDR3 DNA sequence: TGTGCCATCAGTGAGTCGAATCAGGGGCGAGGTCAGCCCCAGCATTTT. It codes for CAISESNQGRGQPQHF. The chain combines TRBV10-3 with TRBJ1-5, with D perhaps TRBD1 (6 bases). CDR3 length equals 16 residues. V lost 0 bases, J lost 6 bases, and 15 bases lay in between. Germline V lookup: CDR1 ENHRY, CDR2 SYGVKD.

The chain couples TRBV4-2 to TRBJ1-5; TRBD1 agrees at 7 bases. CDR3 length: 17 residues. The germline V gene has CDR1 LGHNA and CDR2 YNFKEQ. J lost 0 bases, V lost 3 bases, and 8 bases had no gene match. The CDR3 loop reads CASSQEGQTYSNQPQHF. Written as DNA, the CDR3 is TGTGCCAGCAGCCAGGAGGGACAGACTTATAGCAATCAGCCCCAGCATTTT.

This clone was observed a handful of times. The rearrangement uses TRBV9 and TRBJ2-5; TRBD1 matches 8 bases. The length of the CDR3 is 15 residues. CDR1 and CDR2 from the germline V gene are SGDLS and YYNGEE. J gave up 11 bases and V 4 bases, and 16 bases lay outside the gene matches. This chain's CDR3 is CASSPTGAQSREQYF. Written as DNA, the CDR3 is TGTGCCAGCAGCCCGACAGGGGCCCAATCTCGGGAGCAGTACTTC. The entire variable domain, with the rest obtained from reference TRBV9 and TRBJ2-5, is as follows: DSGVTQTPKHLITATGQRVTLRCSPRSGDLSVYWYQQSLDQGLQFLIQYYNGEERAKGNILERFSAQQFPDLHSELNLSSLELGDSALYFCASSPTGAQSREQYFGPGTRLLVL.

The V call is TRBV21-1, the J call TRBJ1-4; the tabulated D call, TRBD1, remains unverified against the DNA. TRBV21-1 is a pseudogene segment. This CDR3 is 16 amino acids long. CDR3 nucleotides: TGTGCCAGCAGCAAAGAACAAGACAGGGGAGCTGAAAAACTGTTTTTT. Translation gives CASSKEQDRGAEKLFF.

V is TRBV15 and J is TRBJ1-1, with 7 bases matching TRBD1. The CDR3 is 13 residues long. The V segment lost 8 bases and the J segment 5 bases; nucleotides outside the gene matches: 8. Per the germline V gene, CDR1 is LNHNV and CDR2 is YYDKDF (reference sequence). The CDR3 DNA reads TGTGCCACCGCCCGACAGGGACAAACTGAAGCTTTCTTT. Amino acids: CATARQGQTEAFF.

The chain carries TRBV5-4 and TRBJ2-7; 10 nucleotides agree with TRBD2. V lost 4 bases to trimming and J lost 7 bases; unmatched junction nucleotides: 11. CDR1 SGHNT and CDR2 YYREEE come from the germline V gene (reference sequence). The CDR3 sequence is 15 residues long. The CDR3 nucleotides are TGTGCCAGCAGCAAACATAGCGGGGGGTATGAAGAGCAGTACTTC. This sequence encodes CASSKHSGGYEEQYF. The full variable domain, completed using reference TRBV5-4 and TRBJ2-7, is ETGVTQSPTHLIKTRGQQVTLRCSSQSGHNTVSWYQQALGQGPQFIFQYYREEENGRGNFPPRFSGLQFPNYSSELNVNALELDDSALYLCASSKHSGGYEEQYFGPGTRLTVT.

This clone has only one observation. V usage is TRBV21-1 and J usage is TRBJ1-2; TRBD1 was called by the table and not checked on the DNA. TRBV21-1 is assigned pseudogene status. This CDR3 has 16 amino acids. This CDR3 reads CASSKGGTQRSYGYTF. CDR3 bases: TGTGCCAGCAGCAAAGGGGGGACACAGAGATCTTATGGCTACACCTTC.

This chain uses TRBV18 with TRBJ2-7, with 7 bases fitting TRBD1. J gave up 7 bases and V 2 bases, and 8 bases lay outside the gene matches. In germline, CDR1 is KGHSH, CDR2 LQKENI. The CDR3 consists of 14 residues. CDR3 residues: CASSPGQALGEQYF. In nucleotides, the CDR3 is TGTGCCAGCTCACCAGGACAGGCATTGGGGGAGCAGTACTTC.

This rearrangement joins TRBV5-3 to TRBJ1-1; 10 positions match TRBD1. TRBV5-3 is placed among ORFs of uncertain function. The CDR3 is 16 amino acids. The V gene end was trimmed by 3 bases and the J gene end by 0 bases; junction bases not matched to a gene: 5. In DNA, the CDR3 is TGTGCCAGAAGCTCTGGACAGGGGGGGATGAACACTGAAGCTTTCTTT. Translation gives CARSSGQGGMNTEAFF.

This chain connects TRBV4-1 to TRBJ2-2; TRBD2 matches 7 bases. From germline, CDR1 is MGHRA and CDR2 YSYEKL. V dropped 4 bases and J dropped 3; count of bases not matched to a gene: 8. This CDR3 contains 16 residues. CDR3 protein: CASSRRGRGDTGELFF. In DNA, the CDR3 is TGCGCCAGCAGCCGGCGCGGGAGAGGTGACACCGGGGAGCTGTTTTTT.

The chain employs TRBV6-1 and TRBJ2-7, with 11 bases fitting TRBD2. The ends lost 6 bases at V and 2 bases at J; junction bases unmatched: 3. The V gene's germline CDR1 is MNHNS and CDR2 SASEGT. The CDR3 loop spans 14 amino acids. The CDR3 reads CASRVAGGPYEQYF. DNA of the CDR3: TGTGCCAGCAGAGTAGCGGGAGGGCCCTACGAGCAGTACTTC.

CDR3 sequence (DNA): TGTGCCAGCAGCGTAGTGGGGGCAATAAGTCTCCCCACAGATACGCAGTATTTT. It is translated as CASSVVGAISLPTDTQYF. This chain connects TRBV9 to TRBJ2-3; TRBD1 is a possible D gene (6 bases). In germline, CDR1 is SGDLS, CDR2 YYNGEE. Trimming removed 0 bases from V and 2 bases from J, with 19 bases in between. The CDR3 is 18 amino acids.